This T cell receptor (beta chain) is from a study of response to subunit inactivated influenza vaccine. The ends were cut back, 2 bases at V and 5 bases at J, with 15 bases in the middle. Germline CDR1 is MDHEN and CDR2 is SYDVKM. This CDR3 spans 15 amino acids. In TCRdb, the RT-PCR reads were re-called with MiXCR into one record per CDR3 protein. The repertoire holds about half a million distinct CDR3 sequences, with 7.6% as singletons. The sequencing used PBMCs from blood, collected about 23 months after vaccination. The chain carries TRBV28 and TRBJ1-1; D not resolved. The receptor was isolated from a man aged 50-75 years who received an inactivated influenza vaccine. The DNA of the CDR3 is TGTGCCAGCAGTTTAGTACTTACACTAGCGACTGAAGCTTTCTTT. It encodes CASSLVLTLATEAFF.